This T cell receptor (beta chain) was sequenced during a study of blood T cell repertoires in COVID-19. Whole-study context: The United States, Italy and Spain supplied acute and convalescent COVID-19 samples. Sources were T cells, B-cell-depleted T cells, or PBMCs; the material itself was cDNA or gDNA.

This clone has a handful of counts. This CDR3 is built from 14 residues. V was trimmed by 3 bases and J by 2 bases, leaving 11 bases between them. CDR1 is KGHSH, CDR2 LQKENI, per germline. Per the original data handling: Nucleated cell number was recorded as an estimate derived from reference gene primer amplification. Produced via immunoSEQ multiplex PCR; TCRdb's table is partial and in-frame only. Clone size and V and J calls were adopted from that table, with D and trimming inferred from the DNA. The sample lists roughly 300,000 clones, around 86% occurring once. The sample was peripheral blood. This receptor was taken from a woman between 40 and 55 years old who had recovered from COVID-19. V usage is TRBV18 and J usage is TRBJ2-7, with D unresolved. CDR3 sequence: CASSPTKDTYEQYF. DNA for the CDR3: TGTGCCAGCTCACCGACCAAAGACACCTACGAGCAGTACTTC.